The rows below give T cell receptor beta chains drawn from one sample of a study of PD-1 blockade in mismatch repair-deficient tumors. The repertoire was sequenced with immunoSEQ multiplex PCR; TCRdb's copy has only in-frame clones and lacks some. Of 120,000 or so clones in the sample, roughly 90% were seen once. Sample: peripheral blood, taken approximately 72 weeks after starting pembrolizumab. The origin of the receptors is an adult with mismatch repair-deficient cancer. Both conserved end residues are part of each CDR3. The D gene is left open where the match is weak. Where a row states a size, it is once, few, many or the class of an expanded clone; other rows omit it.

TRBJ1-2 | TRBD1 | NA | TRBV7-9 | CASSLDPGQPDYGYTF | TGTGCCAGCAGCTTAGACCCGGGACAGCCGGACTATGGCTACACCTTC
TRBJ2-7 | TRBD1 | once | TRBV11-2 | CASSLTSHEGALGEQYF | TGTGCCAGCAGCTTGACCTCACACGAGGGGGCTCTGGGGGAGCAGTACTTC
TRBJ2-7 | TRBD2 | NA | TRBV7-2 | CASSLVSASGLYEQYF | TGTGCCAGCAGCTTAGTTTCTGCTAGCGGCCTCTACGAGCAGTACTTC
TRBJ2-6 | NA | NA | TRBV2 | CASSVRGSGANVLTF | TGTGCCAGCAGTGTGAGGGGGTCTGGGGCCAACGTCCTGACTTTC
TRBJ1-2 | NA | NA | TRBV15 | CATSRDSGYTF | TGTGCCACCAGCAGAGATTCTGGCTACACCTTC
TRBJ2-7 | TRBD1 | NA | TRBV5-1 | CASSFGQGAWEQYF | TGCGCCAGCAGCTTCGGACAGGGGGCATGGGAGCAGTACTTC
TRBJ1-4 | TRBD1 | NA | TRBV30 | CAWSVRDRDEKLFF | TGTGCCTGGAGTGTACGGGACAGGGACGAAAAACTGTTTTTT
TRBJ2-7 | NA | NA | TRBV6-5 | CASSYRNSYEQYF | TGTGCCAGCAGTTACAGAAACTCCTACGAGCAGTACTTC
TRBJ1-3 | NA | NA | TRBV5-1 | CASSPLGGESSGNTIYF | TGCGCCAGCAGCCCGTTAGGGGGGGAAAGCTCTGGAAACACCATATATTTT
TRBJ2-1 | NA | NA | TRBV7-2 | CASSLAGGRAYNEQFF | TGTGCCAGCAGCTTAGCAGGCGGCAGGGCCTACAATGAGCAGTTCTTC
TRBJ2-2 | TRBD1 | NA | TRBV6-4 | CASSDGQGTGELFF | TGTGCCAGCAGTGACGGACAGGGCACCGGGGAGCTGTTTTTT